This T cell receptor beta chain was captured by sequencing in a study of shared clonotypes between healthy human individuals. Study-level findings and limits: Non-shared clonotypes had lower generation probabilities than clonotypes shared by all four sorted-subset donors. In general, naive subsets displayed greater estimated richness than memory subsets did. Around 5.3% of naive CD4 clonotypes were shared across a few donors.

J lost 6 bases, V lost 5 bases, and 12 bases had no gene match. The germline gives CDR1 MDHEN, CDR2 SYDVKM. The CDR3 is 17 amino acids. The DNA input per sorted-subset replicate PCR was roughly 0.2 ug, corresponding to tens of thousands of T cell genomes. TCRdb's copy holds only in-frame clones and misses some; the assay was immunoSEQ multiplex PCR. The table includes 400,000 to 600,000 clones, 90% to 97% detected once. Turning to this clone: Its antigen is unidentified.

This TCR was sampled from a woman aged 30 to 39 in good health. Sequenced input: naive CD4+ T cells sorted from blood. Subset indicated: CD45RA+ positively selected. The V gene is TRBV28, the J gene TRBJ2-2; 10 bases are a match to TRBD2. The CDR3 sequence is CASSETSGITPAGELFF. For the CDR3, the DNA is TGTGCCAGCAGTGAAACTAGCGGGATAACCCCCGCCGGGGAGCTGTTTTTT.